These T cell receptor beta chains were read from a single sample in a study of shared clonotypes between healthy human individuals. Measured with immunoSEQ multiplex PCR; TCRdb has only the in-frame clones, and not every one. The sample holds hundreds of thousands of clones; over 65% are singletons and the top ten take about 1.7%. The specimen was memory CD4+ T cells sorted from blood. Receptors were obtained from a woman aged 25 to 39 in good health. CDR3s leave out the opening cysteine and the closing phenylalanine or tryptophan. Not every row has a clone size; where given, it reads once, few, many or a size class.

v_call,clone_size,cdr3_aa
TRBV28,few,ASSPGAREAEAF
TRBV19,few,ASSIDRAYEQY
TRBV19,-,ASSIRDTQY
TRBV7-9,once,ASSSLGFRHEQY
TRBV2,-,ASMAEDGMNTEAF
TRBV15,-,ATSPPHGRNREKLF
TRBV4-2,-,ASSSPDSVEKLF
TRBV28,many,ASSPGTRTGEQY
TRBV5-1,-,ASSSGRDKEAF
TRBV5-1,-,ASSLGGEYNEQF
TRBV10-2,-,ASSGGYRRWDGYT
TRBV4-1,-,ASSQGAGGAQPQH
TRBV5-1,-,ASSSGQGFNEQY
TRBV6-5,-,ASSQQLRYTEAF
TRBV6-5,-,ASRGQGKAEKLF
TRBV4-1,few,ASSLNGEVQPQH
TRBV21-1,-,ASSLDLRGRYEQY
TRBV19,-,ASSPRTSGTHEQF
TRBV5-4,-,ASSVRTGVETQY
TRBV5-1,-,ASKVGEISYEQY
TRBV28,-,ASSFQGDYGYT
TRBV4-1,-,ASSQDSGANVLT
TRBV7-8,-,ASSLVGGLENTEAF
TRBV11-2,once,ASSAPPKAQY
TRBV7-8,few,ASSLAYRSSTDTQY
TRBV19,-,ASSAQSERVAGELF
TRBV7-2,-,ASSPETVNYGYT
TRBV18,-,ASSREGVLDTGELF
TRBV29-1,-,SVSQSGVGNQPQH
TRBV6-1,many,ASSETQGAWINTEAF
TRBV25-1,-,ASSDRTGGGSEQY
TRBV5-1,-,ASSTRQGSGETQY
TRBV2,-,ASNDPGYGYT
TRBV4-2,-,ASNSGQFSNQPQH
TRBV7-2,-,ASSVGQASYYGYT
TRBV9,few,ASSVSGRAGEQF
TRBV5-1,-,ASSFGDRDGHEQF
TRBV7-9,-,ATTGDRGLGSSLTGELF
TRBV18,-,ASSPQLGTGATGELF
TRBV27,-,ASSLSGDLYSNQPQH
TRBV6-6,few,ASSDLHTATNEKLF
TRBV5-1,-,ASSLAGLAGVSDTQY
TRBV6-4,few,ASSDGTSYEQY
TRBV7-9,once,ASSLGWQGTAEAF
TRBV5-1,few,ASSFLPPSETQY
TRBV27,-,ASTRTGGPDQPQH
TRBV10-3,-,AIKAGGIDTQY
TRBV7-2,many,ASSLGPRTQY